Following are 27 T cell receptor beta chains from one sample sequenced in a study of blood T cell repertoires in COVID-19. This table comes from immunoSEQ multiplex PCR, and its TCRdb copy is limited to in-frame clones, with some not included. In the table there are 350,000 or so clones, about 88% of which are singletons. The sequenced sample was PBMCs or T cells enriched from blood (not recorded which). Receptors were obtained from a woman aged 25 to 39 who had been exposed to COVID-19.

The chain uses TRBV4-2 and TRBJ1-4, with a weak D call TRBD1 (6 bases). The V and J ends lost 2 bases and 8 bases respectively, with 12 bases between them. Per germline, CDR1 LGHNA and CDR2 YNFKEQ. The length of the CDR3 is 14 residues. CDR3 nucleotide sequence: TGTGCCAGCAGCCAAAACAGGGACGAAGAAAAACTGTTTTTT. This sequence encodes CASSQNRDEEKLFF.

J is TRBJ2-6 and V is TRBV3-1 (or the pseudogene TRBV3-2), with a possible D match to TRBD2 (5 bases). In germline, CDR1 is LGHDT, CDR2 YNNKEL (reference sequence). Trimming removed 0 bases at V and 0 bases at J, with 9 bases between. The CDR3 is 17 amino acids. Written as DNA, the CDR3 is TGTGCCAGCAGCCAAGAGGTCGGAGGCTCTGGGGCCAACGTCCTGACTTTC. This sequence encodes CASSQEVGGSGANVLTF.

V gene TRBV12-5 combines with J gene TRBJ2-3; D remains unclear. V was pared by 3 bases and J by 4 bases, with 8 bases between. CDR1 and CDR2 from the germline V gene are LGHNT and FRNRAP. The CDR3 extends over 13 amino acids. The CDR3 loop reads CASGFRLSDTQYF. CDR3 DNA: TGTGCTAGTGGTTTCCGACTGTCAGATACGCAGTATTTT. The whole variable domain, remainder taken from reference TRBV12-5 and TRBJ2-3, is DARVTQTPRHKVTEMGQEVTMRCQPILGHNTVFWYRQTMMQGLELLAYFRNRAPLDDSGMPKDRFSAEMPDATLATLKIQPSEPRDSAVYFCASGFRLSDTQYFGPGTRLTVL.

V and J are TRBV28 and TRBJ1-2; a weak D match, TRBD1 (5 bases). The V and J ends lost 5 bases and 9 bases respectively, with 10 bases between them. Germline V gives CDR1 MDHEN, CDR2 SYDVKM. The CDR3 runs to 11 residues. CDR3 residues: CASSHRLSYTF. The CDR3 DNA sequence: TGTGCCAGCAGTCACAGGTTGAGCTACACCTTC.

This clone was counted between two and nine times. V usage is TRBV27 and J usage is TRBJ2-1, with TRBD2 matching over 11 bases. The CDR3 covers 15 residues. Looked up from germline, CDR1 is MNHEY and CDR2 is SMNVEV (reference sequence). V shed 3 bases, J shed 13 bases, and the junction held 11 bases outside the gene matches. CDR3 coding DNA: TGTGCCAGCAGTTTTAGTACTAGCGGGAGAACAATCCAGTTCTTC. It codes for CASSFSTSGRTIQFF.

V gene TRBV24-1 combines with J gene TRBJ1-1; D is unclear. The V end lost 2 bases, the J end lost 5 bases, and 8 bases lay between the germline ends. The V gene's germline CDR1 is KGHDR and CDR2 SFDVKD. The CDR3 sequence is 13 residues long. The CDR3 DNA is TGTGCCACCAGTGATTCACGGAGGACTGAAGCTTTCTTT. This codes for CATSDSRRTEAFF.

This clone has more than one count but fewer than ten. The chain carries TRBV28 and TRBJ2-5; D might be TRBD2 (6 bases). V was pared by 6 bases and J by 4 bases, with 21 bases between. Germline V lookup: CDR1 MDHEN, CDR2 SYDVKM. This CDR3 comprises 16 residues. The CDR3 nucleotides are TGTGCCAGCAGCCCCCGGGGGACCCTCCGAGGAGAGACCCAGTACTTC. It yields the protein CASSPRGTLRGETQYF.

V usage is TRBV20-1 and J usage is TRBJ2-1; a possible D gene is TRBD2 (5 bases). In germline, CDR1 is DFQATT, CDR2 SNEGSKA (reference sequence). There are 11 residues in the CDR3. Deletions cut 5 bases from V and 10 bases from J, with 12 bases between. CDR3 sequence (DNA): TGCAGTGCTTATAGCGATCGCGAGCAGTTCTTC. Its protein is CSAYSDREQFF.

This clone was observed once. The chain links TRBV7-9 to TRBJ2-2; 12 bases are a match to TRBD2. The germline V gene has CDR1 SEHNR and CDR2 FQNEAQ (reference sequence). The V gene end was trimmed by 5 bases and the J gene end by 4 bases; junction bases not matched to a gene: 5. The CDR3 sequence is 16 residues long. As DNA, the CDR3 is TGTGCCAGCAGCGCGACTAGCGGGAGAAGCACCGGGGAGCTGTTTTTT. Encoded protein: CASSATSGRSTGELFF.

The J gene is TRBJ2-5, the V gene TRBV6-5; D is possibly TRBD1 (5 bases). The germline V gene has CDR1 MNHEY and CDR2 SVGAGI. The CDR3 spans 14 residues. With 2 bases removed from V and 3 bases from J, the gap between germline ends came to 10 bases. The CDR3 sequence is CASSYGGREETQYF. For the CDR3, the DNA is TGTGCCAGCAGTTACGGTGGCAGGGAAGAGACCCAGTACTTC.

This chain uses TRBV9 with TRBJ2-1; D is perhaps TRBD2 (6 bases). V gave up 0 bases and J gave up 0 bases, with 13 bases separating them. Germline CDR1 is SGDLS and CDR2 is YYNGEE. The CDR3 has 17 amino acids. CDR3 region: CASSVVEAGDSYNEQFF. The CDR3 DNA reads as TGTGCCAGCAGCGTAGTAGAAGCGGGTGACTCCTACAATGAGCAGTTCTTC.

This clone was observed once. The chain combines TRBV28 with TRBJ1-1; D is ambiguous. The germline V and J ends were trimmed by 8 bases and 9 bases, with 7 bases remaining between them. The CDR3 runs to 9 residues. CDR1 MDHEN and CDR2 SYDVKM come from the germline V gene. The CDR3 spells CASGSKAFF. CDR3 nucleotide sequence: TGTGCCAGCGGTTCCAAAGCTTTCTTT. Looking up the rest from reference TRBV28 and TRBJ1-1 gives the full variable domain: DVKVTQSSRYLVKRTGEKVFLECVQDMDHENMFWYRQDPGLGLRLIYFSYDVKMKEKGDIPEGYSVSREKKERFSLILESASTNQTSMYLCASGSKAFFGQGTRLTVV.

This chain joins TRBV28 and TRBJ1-2; the D is unclear. V shed 2 bases and J shed 4 bases, with 11 bases lying between them. Germline V gives CDR1 MDHEN, CDR2 SYDVKM. CDR3 length: 14 residues. In DNA form, the CDR3 reads TGTGCCAGCAGTTTACTGGTCCGCGGCTATGGCTACACCTTC. Translation: CASSLLVRGYGYTF.

The chain uses TRBV3-1 (or the pseudogene TRBV3-2) and TRBJ2-7; 7 nucleotides agree with TRBD2. Trimming removed 4 bases from V and 6 bases from J; junction bases left unmatched: 12. CDR1 is LGHDT, CDR2 YNNKEL, per germline (reference sequence). The length of the CDR3 is 15 residues. The CDR3 sequence: CASSRATTSAIEQYF. The CDR3 nucleotides are TGTGCCAGCAGCCGAGCAACCACTAGCGCGATCGAGCAGTACTTC.

The chain carries TRBV2 and TRBJ1-5; 7 bases map to TRBD1. In germline, CDR1 is SNHLY, CDR2 FYNNEI. This CDR3 has 15 residues. With V trimmed by 4 bases and J by 6 bases, 9 bases remained unmatched. CDR3 sequence reads: CASSALTGISQPQHF. Here the CDR3 DNA reads TGTGCCAGCAGTGCCCTGACAGGGATTAGTCAGCCCCAGCATTTT.

This chain links TRBV6-5 with TRBJ1-5, with 7 nucleotides matching TRBD1. Germline CDR1 MNHEY, CDR2 SVGAGI. J lost 5 bases, V lost 4 bases, and 11 bases had no gene match. The CDR3 has 16 residues. The CDR3: CASSSGGPQSDQPQHF. The CDR3 region has the DNA TGTGCCAGCAGTTCAGGGGGGCCCCAATCCGATCAGCCCCAGCATTTT.

The chain links TRBV3-1 (or the pseudogene TRBV3-2) to TRBJ1-1, with D perhaps matching TRBD1 (6 bases). The CDR3 is 14 residues long. Trimming pared 3 bases from V and 1 base from J, leaving 9 bases between. The V gene's germline CDR1 is LGHDT and CDR2 YNNKEL (reference sequence). The CDR3 sequence is CASSHLQGNTEAFF. Here the CDR3 DNA reads TGTGCCAGCAGCCATCTACAGGGGAACACTGAAGCTTTCTTT.

This chain joins TRBV7-2 and TRBJ1-5; TRBD1 might be the D (5 bases). This CDR3 contains 14 residues. The germline V gene has CDR1 SGHTA and CDR2 FQGNSA. The V end lost 5 bases, the J end lost 3 bases, and 11 bases lay between the germline ends. In DNA form, the CDR3 reads TGTGCCAGCAGCGAGACAGAGACCAATCAGCCCCAGCATTTT. As protein: CASSETETNQPQHF.

CDR3 coding DNA: TGTGCCAGCAGCGTAGGACCAGGCAATCAAGAGACCCAGTACTTC. The encoded protein is CASSVGPGNQETQYF. This chain joins TRBV9 and TRBJ2-5; D remains unclear. CDR3 length: 15 residues. Germline-derived CDR1 and CDR2 are SGDLS and YYNGEE. V was pared by 0 bases and J by 2 bases, with 11 bases between.

A word on this clone: The sample has other DNA sequences that encode this CDR3 too. The rearrangement links TRBV5-1 to TRBJ1-4, with D perhaps matching TRBD1 (6 bases). CDR3 length equals 14 residues. Between the trimmed V and J ends, which lost 4 bases and 5 bases, there was a span of 12 bases. Germline-derived CDR1 and CDR2 are SGHRS and YFSETQ. CDR3: CASSLTGSNEKLFF. CDR3 DNA: TGCGCCAGCAGCCTTACAGGGTCAAATGAAAAACTGTTTTTT.

This clone was detected a few times. The chain joins TRBV30 to TRBJ1-1; D may be TRBD1 (5 bases). The V and J ends lost 0 bases and 1 base respectively, with 12 bases between them. The CDR3 runs 15 residues. Germline CDR1 and CDR2: GTSNPN and SVGIG (reference sequence). The CDR3 nucleotides read TGTGCCTGGAGTGTAGGGGTGTTAGGGAACACTGAAGCTTTCTTT. Protein: CAWSVGVLGNTEAFF.

The chain links TRBV9 to TRBJ1-4, with D possibly matching TRBD1 (6 bases). The CDR3 loop spans 16 amino acids. Germline V lookup: CDR1 SGDLS, CDR2 YYNGEE. Trimming pared 3 bases from V and 0 bases from J, leaving 12 bases between. The CDR3 region is CASSAQGTSTNEKLFF. In DNA, the CDR3 is TGTGCCAGCAGCGCTCAGGGGACCTCAACTAATGAAAAACTGTTTTTT.

The CDR3 DNA reads as TGCGCCAGCAGCTTTGAGGGGGAAAACATTCAGTACTTC. This translates into CASSFEGENIQYF. The chain combines TRBV5-1 with TRBJ2-4; possible D gene TRBD1, 6 bases. V lost 2 bases and J 5 bases, leaving 8 bases between the germline ends. The germline CDR1 and CDR2 sequences are SGHRS and YFSETQ. This CDR3 is built from 13 residues.

V and J are TRBV9 and TRBJ2-2, with TRBD2 as a possible D gene (6 bases). The CDR3 contains 17 residues. Trimming left V 0 bases short and J 2 bases short, with 14 bases between. The V gene's germline CDR1 is SGDLS and CDR2 YYNGEE. The CDR3 protein is CASSVAVSGYNTGELFF. The DNA of the CDR3 is TGTGCCAGCAGCGTAGCAGTTAGCGGATATAACACCGGGGAGCTGTTTTTT. The complete variable domain, with remaining parts taken from reference TRBV9 and TRBJ2-2, reads DSGVTQTPKHLITATGQRVTLRCSPRSGDLSVYWYQQSLDQGLQFLIQYYNGEERAKGNILERFSAQQFPDLHSELNLSSLELGDSALYFCASSVAVSGYNTGELFFGEGSRLTVL.

CDR3 amino acids: CASSQRRDQPQHF. The CDR3 nucleotides read TGTGCCAGCAGCCAAAGGCGGGACCAGCCCCAGCATTTT. The rearrangement joins TRBV28 to TRBJ1-5; D possibly corresponds to TRBD1 (5 bases). The CDR3 length is 13 residues. Trimming removed 6 bases at V and 7 bases at J, with 13 bases between. CDR1 MDHEN and CDR2 SYDVKM come from the germline V gene.

The chain recombines TRBV28 with TRBJ2-5; 9 bases are shared with TRBD1. Trimming took 5 bases from V and 1 from J; bases not matched to a gene: 14. Germline V gives CDR1 MDHEN, CDR2 SYDVKM. This CDR3 contains 18 residues. In nucleotides, the CDR3 is TGTGCCAGCAGTCAATCACCCTCTCACAGGGGGCTCCAAGAGACCCAGTACTTC. This encodes CASSQSPSHRGLQETQYF.

The chain couples TRBV28 to TRBJ1-2; D call uncertain. Trimming took off 3 bases at V and 4 bases at J, with 15 bases between the two ends. The CDR3 covers 15 residues. Germline CDR1 reads MDHEN; CDR2 reads SYDVKM. CDR3 sequence (DNA): TGTGCCAGCAGTTTGCCCGTGGTAAGAGGCTATGGCTACACCTTC. It yields the protein CASSLPVVRGYGYTF.